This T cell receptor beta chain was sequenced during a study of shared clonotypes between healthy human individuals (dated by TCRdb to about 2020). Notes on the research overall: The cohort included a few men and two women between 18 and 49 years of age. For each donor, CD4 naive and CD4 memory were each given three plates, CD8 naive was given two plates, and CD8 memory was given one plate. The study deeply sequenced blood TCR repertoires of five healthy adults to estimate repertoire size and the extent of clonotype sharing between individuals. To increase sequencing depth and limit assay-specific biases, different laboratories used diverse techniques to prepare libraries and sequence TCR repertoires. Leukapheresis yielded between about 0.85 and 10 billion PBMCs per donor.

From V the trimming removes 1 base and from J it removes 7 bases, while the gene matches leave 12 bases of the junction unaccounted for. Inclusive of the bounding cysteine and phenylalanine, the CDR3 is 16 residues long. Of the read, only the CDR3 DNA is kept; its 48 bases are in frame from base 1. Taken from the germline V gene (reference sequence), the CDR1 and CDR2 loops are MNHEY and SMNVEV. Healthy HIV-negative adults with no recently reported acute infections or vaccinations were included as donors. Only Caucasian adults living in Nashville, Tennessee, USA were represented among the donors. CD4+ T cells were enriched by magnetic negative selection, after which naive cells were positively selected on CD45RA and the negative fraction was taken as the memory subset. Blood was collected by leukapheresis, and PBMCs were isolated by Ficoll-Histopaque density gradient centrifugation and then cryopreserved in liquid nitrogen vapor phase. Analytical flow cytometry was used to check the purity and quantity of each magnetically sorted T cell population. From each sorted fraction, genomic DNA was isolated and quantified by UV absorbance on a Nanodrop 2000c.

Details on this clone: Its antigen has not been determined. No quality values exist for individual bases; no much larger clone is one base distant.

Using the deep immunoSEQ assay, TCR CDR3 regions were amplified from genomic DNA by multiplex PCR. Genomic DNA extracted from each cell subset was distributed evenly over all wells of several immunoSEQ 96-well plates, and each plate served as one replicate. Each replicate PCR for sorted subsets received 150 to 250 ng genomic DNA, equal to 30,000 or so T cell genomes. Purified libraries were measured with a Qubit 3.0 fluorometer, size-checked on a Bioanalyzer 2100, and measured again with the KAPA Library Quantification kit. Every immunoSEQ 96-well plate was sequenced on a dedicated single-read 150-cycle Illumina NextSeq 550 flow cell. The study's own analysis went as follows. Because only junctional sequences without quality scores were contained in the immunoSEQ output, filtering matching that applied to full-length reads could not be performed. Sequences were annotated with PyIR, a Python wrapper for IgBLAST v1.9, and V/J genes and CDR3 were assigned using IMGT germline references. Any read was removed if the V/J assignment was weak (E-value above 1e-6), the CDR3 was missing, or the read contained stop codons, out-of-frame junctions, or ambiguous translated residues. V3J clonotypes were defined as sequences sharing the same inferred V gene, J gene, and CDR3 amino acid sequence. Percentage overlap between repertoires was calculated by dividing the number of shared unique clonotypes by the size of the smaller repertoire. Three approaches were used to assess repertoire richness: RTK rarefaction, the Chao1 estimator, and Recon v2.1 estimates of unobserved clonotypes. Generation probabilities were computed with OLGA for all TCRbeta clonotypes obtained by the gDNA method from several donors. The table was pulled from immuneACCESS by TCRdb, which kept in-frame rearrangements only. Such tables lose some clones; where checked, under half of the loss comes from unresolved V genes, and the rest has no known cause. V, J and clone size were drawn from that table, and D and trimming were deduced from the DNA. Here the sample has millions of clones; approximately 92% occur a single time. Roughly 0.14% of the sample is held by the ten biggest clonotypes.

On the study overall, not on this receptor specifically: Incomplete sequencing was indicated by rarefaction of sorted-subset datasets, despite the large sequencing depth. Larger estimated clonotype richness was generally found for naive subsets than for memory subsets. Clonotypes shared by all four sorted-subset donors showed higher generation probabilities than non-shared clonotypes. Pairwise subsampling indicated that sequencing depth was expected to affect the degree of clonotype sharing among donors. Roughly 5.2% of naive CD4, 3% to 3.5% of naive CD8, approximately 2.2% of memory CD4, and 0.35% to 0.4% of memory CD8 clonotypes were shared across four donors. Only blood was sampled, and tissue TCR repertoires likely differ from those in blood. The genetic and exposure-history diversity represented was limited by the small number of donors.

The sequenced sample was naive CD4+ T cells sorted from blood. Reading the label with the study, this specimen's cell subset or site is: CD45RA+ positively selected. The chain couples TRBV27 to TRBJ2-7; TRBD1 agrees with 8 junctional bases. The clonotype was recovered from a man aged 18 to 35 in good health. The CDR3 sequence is CASSLFKTGDPWEQYF. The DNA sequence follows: TGTGCCAGCAGTTTATTCAAGACAGGGGATCCGTGGGAGCAGTACTTC.